The 22 T cell receptor beta chains listed next were all sequenced from one sample in a study of T cell responses to AZD1222 COVID-19 vaccine. Sequenced by immunoSEQ multiplex PCR; TCRdb stores in-frame clones only, minus some. Here the sample spans about 200,000 clones, 88% being singletons. The input for sequencing was peripheral blood, taken on day 0 of AZD1222 vaccination. The receptor set was obtained from an adult in good health.

The chain couples TRBV5-4 to TRBJ1-1; tentatively, D is TRBD1 (6 bases). The CDR3 is 12 residues long. Per the germline V gene, CDR1 is SGHNT and CDR2 is YYREEE (reference sequence). V lost 8 bases to trimming and J lost 10 bases, with 18 bases between them. CDR3 region: CASGVGTPTAFF. CDR3 DNA: TGTGCCAGTGGGGTGGGGACACCAACAGCTTTCTTT.

The CDR3 spells CASSVLAGSETQYF. The CDR3 DNA sequence: TGTGCCAGCAGTGTGCTAGCGGGGTCAGAGACCCAGTACTTC. J is TRBJ2-5 and V is TRBV2; 9 bases line up with TRBD2. This CDR3 has 14 amino acids. Germline CDR1 SNHLY, CDR2 FYNNEI. V lost 4 bases to trimming and J lost 4 bases; unmatched junction nucleotides: 4. Drawing the rest from reference TRBV2 and TRBJ2-5, the complete variable domain is EPEVTQTPSHQVTQMGQEVILRCVPISNHLYFYWYRQILGQKVEFLVSFYNNEISEKSEIFDDQFSVERPDGSNFTLKIRSTKLEDSAMYFCASSVLAGSETQYFGPGTRLLVL.

The gene calls are TRBV11-2 and TRBJ1-2, with D possibly being TRBD1 (5 bases). Germline V CDR1 and CDR2: SGHAT, FQNNGV. CDR3 length: 15 residues. V was cut by 4 bases and J by 2 bases, with 14 bases left in between. This chain's CDR3 is CASSSGLEANYGYTF. CDR3 sequence (DNA): TGTGCCAGCAGCTCAGGGCTTGAGGCCAACTATGGCTACACCTTC.

The table lists this clone with a count of one. The chain couples TRBV9 to TRBJ1-4; D is possibly TRBD1 (6 bases). From germline, CDR1 is SGDLS and CDR2 YYNGEE. V lost 3 bases, J lost 5 bases, and 11 bases lay in between. This CDR3 has 14 amino acids. The CDR3 nucleotides are TGTGCCAGCAGCGCCCCGGGACAAAATGAAAAACTGTTTTTT. This gives the protein CASSAPGQNEKLFF.

This rearrangement joins TRBV30 to TRBJ2-7; 7 nucleotides match TRBD1. The length of the CDR3 is 14 residues. V lost 3 bases to trimming and J lost 1 base; unmatched junction nucleotides: 6. Germline V gene sequence: CDR1 GTSNPN, CDR2 SVGIG (reference sequence). The CDR3 loop is CAWSLQGTSYEQYF. CDR3 in DNA: TGTGCCTGGAGCCTACAGGGGACATCCTACGAGCAGTACTTC.

V is TRBV10-2 and J is TRBJ1-1, with D unclear. Germline V gives CDR1 WSHSY, CDR2 SAAADI. The CDR3 runs to 15 residues. With 7 bases removed from V and 0 bases from J, the gap between germline ends came to 15 bases. The CDR3 region is CASISAAGLNTEAFF. The CDR3 coding sequence is TGCGCCAGCATCTCGGCTGCGGGCTTGAACACTGAAGCTTTCTTT.

The gene calls are TRBV30 and TRBJ2-7, with D possibly matching TRBD1 (5 bases). Germline V gives CDR1 GTSNPN, CDR2 SVGIG (reference sequence). Trimming took 1 base from V and 4 from J, leaving 5 bases between them. The CDR3 is 11 amino acids. The CDR3: CAWSAGYEQYF. In DNA, the CDR3 is TGTGCCTGGAGTGCAGGGTACGAGCAGTACTTC.

This chain connects TRBV6-5 to TRBJ2-1; possible D gene TRBD1, 6 bases. V was trimmed by 6 bases and J by 0 bases, leaving 12 bases between them. Germline values: CDR1 MNHEY, CDR2 SVGAGI. The CDR3 has 15 amino acids. CDR3 residues: CASRRDNPSYNEQFF. In DNA, the CDR3 is TGTGCCAGCAGGAGGGACAACCCCTCCTACAATGAGCAGTTCTTC.

V gene TRBV5-4 combines with J gene TRBJ1-6; D unresolved. The ends were cut back, 0 bases at V and 7 bases at J, with 14 bases in the middle. The CDR3 has 16 residues. Germline loops: CDR1 SGHNT, CDR2 YYREEE (reference sequence). Here the CDR3 DNA reads TGTGCCAGCAGCTTGGAGCCCTTTTACGGCAATTCACCCCTCCACTTT. Its protein product is CASSLEPFYGNSPLHF. Drawing the rest from reference TRBV5-4 and TRBJ1-6, the complete variable domain is ETGVTQSPTHLIKTRGQQVTLRCSSQSGHNTVSWYQQALGQGPQFIFQYYREEENGRGNFPPRFSGLQFPNYSSELNVNALELDDSALYLCASSLEPFYGNSPLHFGNGTRLTVT.

This clone was seen only a few times. The chain joins TRBV2 to TRBJ2-7; D remains unclear. Germline V gives CDR1 SNHLY, CDR2 FYNNEI. Trimming shortened V by 6 bases and J by 3 bases, and 18 bases separated the two germline ends. The CDR3 extends over 15 amino acids. CDR3 sequence: CASRTQETYDYEQYF. The CDR3 coding sequence is TGTGCCAGCAGAACCCAGGAAACTTACGACTACGAGCAGTACTTC.

Here the CDR3 DNA reads TGTGCCAGCTCCCTTACAGGGGTCAATCAGCCCCAGCATTTT. This translates into CASSLTGVNQPQHF. This chain connects TRBV18 to TRBJ1-5, with TRBD1 matching over 7 bases. The CDR3 is 14 residues long. Trimming at V came to 6 bases and at J to 3 bases, leaving 5 bases not matched to a gene. From germline, CDR1 is KGHSH and CDR2 LQKENI.

The rearrangement links TRBV27 to TRBJ2-7, with D perhaps being TRBD1 or TRBD2 (5 bases each). The CDR3 totals 15 residues. The V end was cut by 3 bases, the J end by 0 bases, with 12 bases between. CDR1 MNHEY and CDR2 SMNVEV come from the germline V gene (reference sequence). CDR3 DNA: TGTGCCAGCAGTTTGGGGACGGCTGGCTCCTACGAGCAGTACTTC. As protein: CASSLGTAGSYEQYF.

The chain joins TRBV7-3 to TRBJ2-3; D might be TRBD1 (6 bases). V lost 5 bases to trimming and J lost 3 bases, with 15 bases between them. Germline V gene data show CDR1 as SGHTA and CDR2 as FQGTGA. This CDR3 region has 15 residues. As DNA, the CDR3 is TGTGCCAGCAGCCTACAGCCAGGACAGACAGATACGCAGTATTTT. Translated: CASSLQPGQTDTQYF.

This clone was seen a few times. The DNA for the CDR3 is TGTGCCAGCAGCACTCGGACTAGCGGGACCTCTGGGGCCAACGTCCTGACTTTC. Protein sequence: CASSTRTSGTSGANVLTF. The V gene is TRBV6-2 or TRBV6-3, the J gene TRBJ2-6; the match to TRBD2 covers 12 bases. The CDR3 is 18 amino acids. The germline gives CDR1 MNHEY, CDR2 SVGEGT. Unmatched junction bases numbered 6, after V lost 6 bases and J lost 0 bases.

V gene TRBV2 combines with J gene TRBJ2-2, with a possible D match to TRBD1 (6 bases). V lost 3 bases and J 7 bases, leaving 9 bases between the germline ends. There are 13 residues in the CDR3. Germline-derived CDR1 and CDR2 are SNHLY and FYNNEI. The CDR3 sequence: CASSERGGGELFF. The DNA of the CDR3 is TGTGCCAGCAGTGAGAGAGGGGGCGGGGAGCTGTTTTTT.

The table lists this clone with a few counts. The chain combines TRBV4-1 with TRBJ2-4, with a weak D call TRBD1 (5 bases). Germline loops: CDR1 MGHRA, CDR2 YSYEKL. This CDR3 is 17 amino acids long. The V end was cut by 0 bases, the J end by 1 base, with 13 bases between. This CDR3 is CASSQDASNRAKNIQYF. In DNA form, the CDR3 reads TGCGCCAGCAGCCAAGACGCCTCTAACAGGGCCAAAAACATTCAGTACTTC.

This clone was picked up a small number of times. The chain uses TRBV30 and TRBJ1-5; D gene ambiguous. There are 15 residues in the CDR3. The V gene's germline CDR1 is GTSNPN and CDR2 SVGIG (reference sequence). Trimming cost V 0 bases and J 0 bases, with 9 bases left between them. The chain's CDR3 is CAWSVKGISNQPQHF. For the CDR3, the DNA is TGTGCCTGGAGTGTAAAAGGGATTAGCAATCAGCCCCAGCATTTT.

V usage is TRBV6-5 and J usage is TRBJ2-2; a weak D match, TRBD2 (5 bases). CDR1 and CDR2 (germline): MNHEY, SVGAGI. This CDR3 is 15 amino acids long. V lost 4 bases and J 7 bases, leaving 16 bases between the germline ends. The CDR3 region has the DNA TGTGCCAGCAGTTTAGGACGGGAACATGTCGGGGAGCTGTTTTTT. Translated: CASSLGREHVGELFF.

The chain is built from TRBV5-8 and TRBJ1-5; D unresolved. Germline CDR1 is SGHTS and CDR2 is YDEGEE. Trimming removed 4 bases at V and 5 bases at J, with 10 bases between. The CDR3 is 13 amino acids. CDR3 DNA sequence: TGTGCCAGCAGCAAACAACTGGATCAGCCCCAGCATTTT. Encoded protein: CASSKQLDQPQHF.

This clone was picked up one time. The chain is built from TRBV5-1 and TRBJ2-2; D might be TRBD1 or TRBD2, each matching 5 bases. This CDR3 is built from 16 residues. V lost 0 bases and J lost 3, with 12 bases in between. Germline loops: CDR1 SGHRS, CDR2 YFSETQ. CDR3 DNA: TGCGCCAGCAGCTTGGCAGGGCGGGTGGACACCGGGGAGCTGTTTTTT. Protein sequence: CASSLAGRVDTGELFF.

This clone occurred once. The gene calls are TRBV2 and TRBJ1-2; TRBD1 agrees at 9 bases. The V and J ends lost 11 bases and 7 bases, in that order; junction bases with no gene match: 14. The CDR3 extends over 14 amino acids. Per the germline V gene, CDR1 is SNHLY and CDR2 is FYNNEI. The CDR3 nucleotides read TGTGCCCGCAACCCCCACAGGGGGCGGCCTGGCTACACCTTC. Protein: CARNPHRGRPGYTF.

The genes are TRBV3-1 (or the pseudogene TRBV3-2) and TRBJ2-3; D call uncertain. CDR3 length equals 12 residues. V lost 3 bases, J lost 5 bases, and 6 bases lay in between. The germline V gene has CDR1 LGHDT and CDR2 YNNKEL (reference sequence). CDR3 residues: CASSHRGDTQYF. The CDR3 DNA follows: TGTGCCAGCAGCCACAGAGGAGATACGCAGTATTTT.